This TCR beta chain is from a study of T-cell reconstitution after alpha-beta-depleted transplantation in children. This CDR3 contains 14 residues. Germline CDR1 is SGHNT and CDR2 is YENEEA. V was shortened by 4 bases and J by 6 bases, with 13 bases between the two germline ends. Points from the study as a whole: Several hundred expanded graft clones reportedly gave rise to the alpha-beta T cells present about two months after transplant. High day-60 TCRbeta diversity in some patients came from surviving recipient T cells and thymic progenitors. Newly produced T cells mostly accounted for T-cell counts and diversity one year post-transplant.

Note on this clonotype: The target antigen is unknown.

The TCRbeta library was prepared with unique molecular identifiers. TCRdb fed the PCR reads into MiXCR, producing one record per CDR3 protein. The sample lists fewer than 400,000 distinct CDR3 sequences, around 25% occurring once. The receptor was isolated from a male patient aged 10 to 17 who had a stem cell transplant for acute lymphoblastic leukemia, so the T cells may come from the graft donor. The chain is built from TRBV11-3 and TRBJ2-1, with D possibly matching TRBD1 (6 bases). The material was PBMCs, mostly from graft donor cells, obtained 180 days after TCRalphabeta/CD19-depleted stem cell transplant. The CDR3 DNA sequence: TGTGCCAGCAGCTACACAGGGTGGATCAATGAGCAGTTCTTC. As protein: CASSYTGWINEQFF.